This is a list of T cell receptor beta chains from one sample in a study of post-analysis software for immune sequencing data. TCRdb called the PCR reads again in MiXCR, with one record for every CDR3 protein. This table has about 770,000 distinct CDR3 sequences, roughly 46% appearing once. The sequenced sample consisted of blood. All receptors come from a girl aged 10 to 17 with multiple sclerosis. The CDR3 runs from the conserved cysteine through the conserved F or W. The D gene is left open where the match is weak. A row's size may be missing; if present it is once, few, many or a size class.

J gene,V gene,D gene,clone size,CDR3 protein,CDR3 DNA
TRBJ1-2,TRBV20-1,-,few,CSARQELYGYTF,TGCAGTGCTAGACAGGAGCTGTATGGCTACACCTTC
TRBJ2-1,TRBV4-1,-,few,CASSQDGGFQDEQFF,TGCGCCAGCAGCCAGGACGGGGGCTTCCAGGATGAGCAGTTCTTC
TRBJ1-2,TRBV12-5,-,-,CASGWGNYGYTF,TGTGCTAGTGGTTGGGGTAACTATGGCTACACCTTC
TRBJ2-5,TRBV6-5,TRBD2,-,CASSNILAGEETQYF,TGTGCCAGCAGCAATATACTAGCGGGAGAAGAGACCCAGTACTTC
TRBJ2-1,TRBV4-1,-,-,CASSQDENREQFF,TGCGCCAGCAGCCAAGATGAAAACCGTGAGCAGTTCTTC
TRBJ1-2,TRBV20-1,TRBD1,-,CSALTGDNYGCTF,TGCAGTGCTCTGACAGGGGATAACTATGGCTGCACCTTC
TRBJ2-1,TRBV11-2,-,-,CASSLDRTNPNEQFF,TGTGCCAGCAGCTTAGATCGGACCAACCCCAATGAGCAGTTCTTC
TRBJ2-1,TRBV12-3/TRBV12-4,TRBD2,-,CASRIGTSDYNEQFF,TGTGCCAGCAGGATCGGGACTAGCGACTACAATGAGCAGTTCTTC
TRBJ2-5,TRBV7-2,TRBD2,-,CASSITSGRGRETQYF,TGTGCCAGCAGCATTACTAGCGGGAGGGGGAGAGAGACCCAGTACTTC
TRBJ2-7,TRBV3-1,-,-,CASSQGRYRYF,TGTGCCAGCAGCCAGGGACGGTATCGGTACTTC
TRBJ2-7,TRBV20-1,-,-,CSARDQDFPTYEQYF,TGCAGTGCTAGAGACCAGGACTTCCCAACCTACGAGCAGTACTTC
TRBJ1-1,TRBV30,-,-,CAWSVLSGNTEAFF,TGTGCCTGGAGTGTACTGTCAGGGAACACTGAAGCTTTCTTT
TRBJ2-6,TRBV24-1,-,-,CATREAGANVLTF,TGTGCCACAAGGGAGGCCGGGGCCAACGTCCTGACTTTC
TRBJ1-1,TRBV20-1,-,-,CSAPRTGNTEAFF,TGCAGTGCCCCACGTACAGGGAACACTGAAGCTTTCTTT
TRBJ2-7,TRBV12-5,TRBD2,-,CASGFGTSYEQYF,TGTGCTAGTGGTTTCGGGACTAGCTACGAGCAGTACTTC
TRBJ2-7,TRBV28,-,-,CASSLAGPRYEQYF,TGTGCCAGCAGTTTAGCAGGGCCAAGGTACGAGCAGTACTTC
TRBJ2-7,TRBV7-3,TRBD2,-,CASSPEASGRHYGEQYF,TGTGCCAGCAGCCCCGAAGCTAGCGGGAGGCACTATGGGGAGCAGTACTTC
TRBJ2-3,TRBV7-2,TRBD2,few,CASSLRLAGEGTQYF,TGTGCCAGCAGCTTAAGACTAGCGGGAGAAGGTACGCAGTATTTT
TRBJ1-1,TRBV20-1,-,-,CSASLGSGKAFF,TGCAGTGCTAGTCTAGGGTCTGGGAAAGCTTTCTTT
TRBJ2-1,TRBV28,TRBD2,few,CASSPTSGSSGGAYNEQFF,TGTGCCAGCAGCCCGACTAGCGGGAGCTCGGGGGGAGCCTACAATGAGCAGTTCTTC
TRBJ2-4,TRBV6-6,TRBD2,-,CASSYSGLAGGVSIQYF,TGTGCCAGCAGTTACTCCGGACTAGCGGGAGGAGTGAGTATTCAGTACTTC
TRBJ1-1,TRBV7-9,-,-,CASSLAQGGILEAFF,TGTGCCAGCAGCTTAGCGCAGGGCGGTATTCTAGAAGCTTTCTTT
TRBJ2-7,TRBV7-2,-,-,CASSFHGNYEQYF,TGTGCCAGCAGCTTCCACGGGAACTACGAGCAGTACTTC
TRBJ1-2,TRBV20-1,-,-,CSARGEQFNYGYTF,TGCAGTGCTAGGGGAGAACAGTTTAACTATGGCTACACCTTC
TRBJ1-2,TRBV20-1,-,few,CSASGGGYGYTF,TGCAGTGCTAGCGGGGGGGGCTATGGCTACACCTTC
TRBJ2-3,TRBV24-1,-,-,CATSAPRSTDTQYF,TGTGCCACCAGTGCGCCGCGTTCTACAGATACGCAGTATTTT
TRBJ2-1,TRBV9,TRBD2,few,CASSTSSGRSHNEQFF,TGTGCCAGCAGCACCTCTAGCGGGAGGAGCCACAATGAGCAGTTCTTC
TRBJ2-7,TRBV20-1,TRBD2,-,CSARVEGLPYEQYF,TGCAGTGCTAGAGTGGAGGGACTACCCTATGAGCAGTACTTC
TRBJ2-7,TRBV10-3,TRBD2,once,CAITAGASGGPYEQYF,TGTGCCATCACGGCGGGGGCTAGCGGGGGGCCCTACGAGCAGTACTTC
TRBJ2-3,TRBV20-1,TRBD1,-,CSASDRGTDTQYF,TGCAGTGCTAGTGACAGGGGCACAGATACGCAGTATTTT
TRBJ2-7,TRBV29-1,-,many,CSVGWWDEQYF,TGCAGCGTTGGATGGTGGGACGAGCAGTACTTC
TRBJ2-1,TRBV4-2,TRBD1,-,CASSQDRDRDNEQFF,TGTGCCAGCAGCCAAGATCGGGACAGGGATAATGAGCAGTTCTTC
TRBJ2-5,TRBV20-1,TRBD2,-,CSASGIRGRETQYF,TGCAGCGCGAGCGGGATACGGGGACGAGAGACCCAGTACTTC
TRBJ2-3,TRBV4-1,-,-,CASSQETHTQYF,TGCGCCAGCAGCCAAGAAACCCATACGCAGTATTTT
TRBJ2-1,TRBV5-1,-,-,CASSWNGEPYNEQFF,TGCGCCAGCAGCTGGAACGGGGAGCCCTACAATGAGCAGTTCTTC
TRBJ2-5,TRBV7-8,TRBD1,-,CAIFPGQGGETQYF,TGTGCCATCTTTCCGGGACAGGGAGGGGAGACCCAGTACTTC
TRBJ2-7,TRBV6-2/TRBV6-3,TRBD2,-,CASHGLAGGSTSYEQYF,TGTGCCAGCCATGGACTAGCGGGAGGCTCTACCTCCTACGAGCAGTACTTC
TRBJ2-1,TRBV10-3,-,-,CAISEQASNEQFF,TGTGCCATCAGTGAGCAAGCTAGCAATGAGCAGTTCTTC
TRBJ2-1,TRBV9,TRBD2,-,CASSVTGLAGGEQFF,TGTGCCAGCAGCGTAACGGGGCTAGCGGGAGGTGAGCAGTTCTTC
TRBJ2-5,TRBV6-2/TRBV6-3,TRBD2,-,CASTSGRLETQYF,TGTGCCAGTACTAGCGGGAGGTTGGAGACCCAGTACTTC
TRBJ2-7,TRBV27,TRBD2,-,CASSLGLAGHEQYF,TGTGCCAGCAGTCTGGGACTAGCGGGTCACGAGCAGTACTTC
TRBJ1-1,TRBV4-3,-,-,CASSQDLGRLNTEAFF,TGCGCCAGCAGCCAAGATCTCGGACGGTTGAACACTGAAGCTTTCTTT
TRBJ2-1,TRBV11-2,TRBD1,-,CASSSGTGGTAGYNEQFF,TGTGCCAGCAGCTCCGGGACAGGGGGGACTGCGGGGTACAATGAGCAGTTCTTC
TRBJ2-5,TRBV29-1,-,few,CSVELPTGRQETQYF,TGCAGCGTTGAACTACCAACAGGGAGACAAGAGACCCAGTACTTC
TRBJ2-6,TRBV2,-,few,CASGPSSGANVLTF,TGTGCCAGCGGGCCTAGCTCTGGGGCCAACGTCCTGACTTTC
TRBJ2-5,TRBV4-3,TRBD2,-,CASSPQVELAGGETQYF,TGCGCCAGCAGCCCCCAAGTGGAACTAGCGGGGGGAGAGACCCAGTACTTC
TRBJ2-5,TRBV20-1,-,-,CSASFLASEETQYF,TGCAGTGCTAGCTTCCTGGCTAGCGAGGAGACCCAGTACTTC
TRBJ2-5,TRBV7-3,TRBD1,few,CASSLGTADPIETQYF,TGTGCCAGCAGCTTAGGGACAGCGGACCCCATAGAGACCCAGTACTTC